This T cell receptor beta chain was obtained from a study of T cell responses to AZD1222 COVID-19 vaccine. Profiled with immunoSEQ multiplex PCR; TCRdb holds only in-frame clones, not every one. The sample lists over 75,000 clones; 80% to 90% were seen once. Study conclusions and caveats: Regions left unmutated in variants are reportedly the target of nearly half of spike-specific TCRs.

V was clipped by 5 bases and J by 4 bases; unmatched bases: 12. The CDR3 consists of 16 residues. Germline CDR1 reads SGHAT; CDR2 reads FQNNGV. Concerning this clone itself: Antigen specificity is unknown.

The origin of this receptor is an adult who received the AZD1222 COVID-19 vaccine. V is TRBV11-2 and J is TRBJ1-2; 8 nucleotides line up with TRBD1. The input for sequencing was peripheral blood, taken 28 days after the second AZD1222 dose. The CDR3 sequence is CASSPIRTGWSYGYTF. The CDR3 DNA is TGTGCCAGCAGCCCGATAAGGACAGGGTGGAGCTATGGCTACACCTTC.